This TCR beta chain was retrieved from a study of T cell clonality in common variable immunodeficiency. Findings and caveats of the study: Common variable immunodeficiency TCR beta sequences reportedly had fewer deletions and N-nucleotide insertions.

This clone was seen ten or more times. Its antigen is undetermined. The DNA ends 3 residues before the CDR3 does, and the rest of the CDR3 is filled in from the germline J gene. The CDR3 consists of 15 residues. V was pared by 3 bases and J by 4 bases, with 7 bases of the junction left unmatched. CDR1 is ENHRY and CDR2 is SYGVKD in the germline V gene. The repertoire was sequenced with immunoSEQ multiplex PCR; TCRdb's copy has only in-frame clones and lacks some. The sample is made up of tens of thousands of clones, none counted only once. This clonotype originated in a human donor with common variable immunodeficiency. The chain has TRBV10-3 and TRBJ2-7, with 9 bases matching TRBD1. The sequencing input was peripheral blood mononuclear cells. CDR3 DNA, as far as it was read: TGTGCCATCAGTGATCCGGGACAGGGCCAATACGAG. Translation: CAISDPGQGQYE. The complete CDR3 protein is CAISDPGQGQYEQYF.